Described below is a single T cell receptor (beta chain) sequence and its context. Its target is not known. V lost 5 bases, J lost 4 bases, and 12 bases lay in between. CDR3 length equals 15 residues. Germline V lookup: CDR1 MNHGY, CDR2 SAAAGT. This specimen belongs to a study of T cell repertoires in cytomegalovirus infection. Whole-study context: Newly reported HLA-C-restricted and thoroughly characterized HLA-B-restricted CMV epitopes were employed. It can be stated that public TCR beta signatures indicated CMV infection as well as a matching HLA type.

Study observations and caveats: The response measured ex vivo was dominated by TCR beta clonotypes (HLA-C-restricted and CMV-specific).

TCRdb processed the reads anew with MiXCR; each CDR3 protein has one entry. The sample carries about 900,000 distinct CDR3 sequences, 30% to 40% recorded once. The sequence was obtained from a human donor in good health (CMV status not recorded). Some clones in this sample may be carry-over from other donors' samples. The sample here was cultured CD8+ T cells from PBMCs, taken from culture after CMV antigen stimulation. The V call is TRBV6-8, the J call TRBJ1-6; D not certain. CDR3 residues: CASSPITAYNSPLHF. CDR3 nucleotide sequence: TGTGCCAGCAGTCCTATCACGGCATATAATTCACCCCTCCACTTT.